These 23 T cell receptor beta chains came from one sample sequenced in a study of beta chain features in type 1 diabetes. The entirety of the isolated RNA underwent reverse transcription, so expressed TCRB transcripts were sequenced. Measured with immunoSEQ multiplex PCR; TCRdb has only the in-frame clones, and not every one. The table has about 130,000 clones, around 8.7% seen once. Sequenced: central memory CD4+ T cells from blood. The source of these receptors is a man aged 18 to 29 in good health.

This clone was found a few times. The CDR3 loop reads CASESSKAYNEQFF. The CDR3, as DNA: TGTGCCAGCGAGTCTAGCAAGGCCTACAATGAGCAGTTCTTC. This chain connects TRBV2 to TRBJ2-1, with a tentative D call TRBD2 (5 bases). The germline CDR1 and CDR2 sequences are SNHLY and FYNNEI. Deletions cut 8 bases from V and 2 bases from J, with 13 bases between. This CDR3 has 14 amino acids.

This chain links TRBV2 with TRBJ1-5, with D possibly TRBD1 on 5 matching bases. This CDR3 spans 15 amino acids. Deletions cut 8 bases from V and 2 bases from J, with 16 bases between. Germline V CDR1 and CDR2: SNHLY, FYNNEI. The DNA of the CDR3 is TGTGCCAGCTCACGGCAGGGAATAGGCAATCAGCCCCAGCATTTT. Protein sequence: CASSRQGIGNQPQHF.

A few counts support this clone. The chain couples TRBV18 to TRBJ2-1, with D maybe TRBD1 (6 bases). The CDR3 consists of 16 residues. Germline CDR1 is KGHSH and CDR2 is LQKENI. Trimming shortened V by 3 bases and J by 4 bases, and 16 bases separated the two germline ends. CDR3 in DNA: TGTGCCAGCTCACCTCAGGACAGATACTCTTACAATGAGCAGTTCTTC. Amino acid sequence: CASSPQDRYSYNEQFF.

V and J are TRBV6-5 and TRBJ1-2; D is unclear. Trimming shortened V by 5 bases and J by 7 bases, and 11 bases separated the two germline ends. The germline gives CDR1 MNHEY, CDR2 SVGAGI. The CDR3 has 12 amino acids. In nucleotides, the CDR3 is TGTGCCAGCAGTGTCGGTCGCTTTGGCTACACCTTC. Protein: CASSVGRFGYTF.

The table lists this clone with a few counts. The chain combines TRBV5-1 with TRBJ2-1, with TRBD2 identical over 14 bases. The CDR3 is 16 amino acids. V gave up 4 bases and J gave up 9 bases; unmatched junction bases: 9. CDR1 and CDR2 from the germline V gene are SGHRS and YFSETQ. The chain's CDR3 is CASSPRLAGGGSEQFF. The CDR3 coding sequence is TGCGCCAGCAGCCCGCGACTAGCGGGGGGGGGTAGTGAGCAGTTCTTC.

In its sample, this clone was seen a few times. The chain recombines TRBV6-5 with TRBJ2-7; tentative D call: TRBD1 (6 bases). CDR3 length: 14 residues. Germline values: CDR1 MNHEY, CDR2 SVGAGI. Trimming stripped 5 bases from V and 0 bases from J, with 11 bases between. CDR3 protein: CASSKGQFSYEQYF. The DNA for the CDR3 is TGTGCCAGCAGTAAGGGACAATTCTCCTACGAGCAGTACTTC.

The V and J genes are TRBV2 and TRBJ1-2; D is unclear. The CDR3 is 18 residues long. Germline-derived CDR1 and CDR2 are SNHLY and FYNNEI. The ends were cut back, 5 bases at V and 0 bases at J, with 22 bases in the middle. CDR3 residues: CASSLAAIAASANYGYTF. Here the CDR3 DNA reads TGTGCCAGCAGTCTCGCGGCGATAGCAGCCTCAGCTAACTATGGCTACACCTTC. The variable domain in full, with the rest retrieved from reference TRBV2 and TRBJ1-2, is EPEVTQTPSHQVTQMGQEVILRCVPISNHLYFYWYRQILGQKVEFLVSFYNNEISEKSEIFDDQFSVERPDGSNFTLKIRSTKLEDSAMYFCASSLAAIAASANYGYTFGSGTRLTVV.

The chain has TRBV7-2 and TRBJ2-3, with a possible D match to TRBD2 (5 bases). Germline lookup yields CDR1 SGHTA and CDR2 FQGNSA. The CDR3 is 14 amino acids. The V gene lost 3 bases and the J gene lost 3 bases, with 10 bases spanning the gap. This chain's CDR3 is CASSFKTGTDTQYF. The CDR3 DNA reads as TGTGCCAGCAGCTTTAAGACGGGGACAGATACGCAGTATTTT.

This clone was counted ten times or more. The gene calls are TRBV7-2 and TRBJ2-2; tentative D call: TRBD2 (5 bases). Germline-derived CDR1 and CDR2 are SGHTA and FQGNSA. The CDR3 is 15 amino acids. V was shortened by 1 base and J by 4 bases, with 10 bases between the two germline ends. DNA of the CDR3: TGTGCCAGCAGCTTAGGCGGCCGGGGCACCGGGGAGCTGTTTTTT. Protein sequence: CASSLGGRGTGELFF.

The chain joins TRBV6-5 to TRBJ2-1, with 10 bases identical to TRBD2. The germline CDR1 and CDR2 sequences are MNHEY and SVGAGI. The CDR3 is 15 residues long. V trimming: 6 bases; J trimming: 7 bases; junction bases outside the gene matches: 9. The CDR3 DNA sequence: TGTGCCAGCAGGCATACTAGCGGGGTAGATAATGAGCAGTTCTTC. It yields the protein CASRHTSGVDNEQFF.

This clone was counted a few times. V usage is TRBV6-1 and J usage is TRBJ2-1, with TRBD2 matching 7 bases. CDR3 size: 15 residues. J was trimmed by 1 base and V by 1 base; bases with no gene match: 1. Germline values: CDR1 MNHNS, CDR2 SASEGT. The CDR3 DNA follows: TGTGCCAGCAGTGAAGGGGGGGGGTCCTACAATGAGCAGTTCTTC. This sequence encodes CASSEGGGSYNEQFF.

The chain carries TRBV29-1 and TRBJ1-1; 8 bases map to TRBD1. After removal of 5 bases from V and 2 bases from J, the junction contained 4 bases not matched to a gene. This CDR3 is 13 amino acids long. The germline V gene encodes CDR1 SQVTM and CDR2 ANQGSEA. The CDR3 reads CSVHGQGNTEAFF. The DNA for the CDR3 is TGCAGCGTTCATGGACAGGGTAACACTGAAGCTTTCTTT.

This rearrangement joins TRBV7-9 to TRBJ2-7, with D perhaps matching TRBD2 (6 bases). Trimming cost V 1 base and J 4 bases, with 8 bases left between them. This CDR3 is 13 amino acids long. The V gene's germline CDR1 is SEHNR and CDR2 FQNEAQ (reference sequence). The CDR3 DNA sequence: TGTGCCAGCAGCTTAGTAGGAGGGTACGAGCAGTACTTC. Protein: CASSLVGGYEQYF. The whole variable domain, filled in from reference TRBV7-9 and TRBJ2-7, reads DTGVSQNPRHKITKRGQNVTFRCDPISEHNRLYWYRQTLGQGPEFLTYFQNEAQLEKSRLLSDRFSAERPKGSFSTLEIQRTEQGDSAMYLCASSLVGGYEQYFGPGTRLTVT.

This chain links TRBV19 with TRBJ1-2; D is uncertain. Per the germline V gene, CDR1 is LNHDA and CDR2 is SQIVND (reference sequence). The length of the CDR3 is 17 residues. The germline V and J ends were trimmed by 2 bases and 3 bases, with 19 bases remaining between them. CDR3 bases: TGTGCCAGTAGTATAACGGGGATGAGGGCGATCGACTATGGCTACACCTTC. Its translation: CASSITGMRAIDYGYTF. The full variable domain, completed using reference TRBV19 and TRBJ1-2, is DGGITQSPKYLFRKEGQNVTLSCEQNLNHDAMYWYRQDPGQGLRLIYYSQIVNDFQKGDIAEGYSVSREKKESFPLTVTSAQKNPTAFYLCASSITGMRAIDYGYTFGSGTRLTVV.

The rearrangement uses TRBV18 and TRBJ2-5; 8 bases fit TRBD1. Germline V gene sequence: CDR1 KGHSH, CDR2 LQKENI. CDR3 length: 13 residues. The V and J ends lost 2 bases and 4 bases, in that order; junction bases with no gene match: 0. The CDR3 reads CASSPGQGETQYF. As DNA, the CDR3 is TGTGCCAGCTCACCAGGACAGGGAGAGACCCAGTACTTC.

The chain combines TRBV28 with TRBJ1-2; D is possibly TRBD1 (5 bases). Germline V lookup: CDR1 MDHEN, CDR2 SYDVKM. V lost 8 bases and J lost 4, with 11 bases in between. The CDR3 is made up of 12 amino acids. CDR3 nucleotides: TGTGCCAGCGGCGGGACCTTCTATGGCTACACCTTC. Its protein product is CASGGTFYGYTF.

This clone was detected only a few times. The V call is TRBV29-1, the J call TRBJ2-5; the D gene is possibly TRBD1 (5 bases). This CDR3 region has 13 residues. Germline CDR1 and CDR2: SQVTM and ANQGSEA. V was cut by 1 base and J by 1 base, with 7 bases left in between. In DNA, the CDR3 is TGCAGCGTTGAAGGGACAATCCAAGAGACCCAGTACTTC. It translates to CSVEGTIQETQYF.

The J gene is TRBJ2-5, the V gene TRBV6-6; 8 bases are shared with TRBD1. Losses at the gene ends were 2 bases for V and 4 bases for J; bases not matched to a gene: 9. Looked up from germline, CDR1 is MNHNY and CDR2 is SVGAGI (reference sequence). CDR3 length equals 16 residues. In DNA form, the CDR3 reads TGTGCCAGCAGTTACGGGGGACAGGCACGGGGAGAGACCCAGTACTTC. This codes for CASSYGGQARGETQYF.

In its sample, this clone was seen a few times. This chain joins TRBV7-6 and TRBJ2-7, with D possibly TRBD2 on 6 matching bases. Germline CDR1 SGHVS, CDR2 FNYEAQ. The V end lost 1 base, the J end lost 0 bases, and 10 bases lay between the germline ends. This CDR3 comprises 15 residues. CDR3 bases: TGTGCCAGCAGCTTAGAGGGCGGGGCCTCCTACGAGCAGTACTTC. It encodes CASSLEGGASYEQYF.

The sample holds a few counts of this clone. This sequence joins TRBV11-2 and TRBJ2-1; no definite D call. The V gene's germline CDR1 is SGHAT and CDR2 FQNNGV. This CDR3 is built from 13 residues. V gave up 4 bases and J gave up 4 bases, with 8 bases separating them. As DNA, the CDR3 is TGTGCCAGCAGCTCCCAACGGTACAATGAGCAGTTCTTC. Amino acid sequence: CASSSQRYNEQFF.

This clone was seen more than once but under ten times. The rearrangement uses TRBV14 and TRBJ1-5; D remains ambiguous. CDR3 length: 16 residues. Germline CDR1 is SGHDN and CDR2 is FVKESK. V shed 3 bases and J shed 7 bases, with 19 bases lying between them. The CDR3 DNA is TGTGCCAGCAGCCACTATCTCCCCCGATCGCAACAGCCCCAGCATTTT. As protein: CASSHYLPRSQQPQHF.

The J gene is TRBJ2-7, the V gene TRBV5-1, with a possible D match to TRBD1 (6 bases). The germline V and J ends were trimmed by 2 bases and 4 bases, with 13 bases remaining between them. The germline V gene has CDR1 SGHRS and CDR2 YFSETQ. This CDR3 is built from 14 residues. CDR3 in DNA: TGCGCCAGCAGCTTTACCCAGGGGCGTTACGAGCAGTACTTC. Translated: CASSFTQGRYEQYF.

This clone came up a few times. V is TRBV9 and J is TRBJ2-5; D is possibly TRBD1 (6 bases). The CDR3 spans 15 residues. Per germline, CDR1 SGDLS and CDR2 YYNGEE. V lost 0 bases and J lost 1, with 10 bases in between. Here the CDR3 DNA reads TGTGCCAGCAGCGTAGATGGGGGCAGCCAAGAGACCCAGTACTTC. Translating it yields CASSVDGGSQETQYF. Drawing the rest from reference TRBV9 and TRBJ2-5, the complete variable domain is DSGVTQTPKHLITATGQRVTLRCSPRSGDLSVYWYQQSLDQGLQFLIQYYNGEERAKGNILERFSAQQFPDLHSELNLSSLELGDSALYFCASSVDGGSQETQYFGPGTRLLVL.